This T cell receptor (beta chain) was captured in a study of blood T cell repertoires in COVID-19. Across the study: The cDNA or gDNA used as material had been derived from T cells, B-cell-depleted T cells, or PBMCs.

Sequencing used immunoSEQ multiplex PCR; TCRdb keeps in-frame clones, though not all of them. The data hold around 100,000 clones, with approximately 62% observed a single time. Germline V gene sequence: CDR1 MGHDK, CDR2 SYGVNS. This CDR3 has 15 amino acids. Trimming at V came to 8 bases and at J to 5 bases, leaving 11 bases not matched to a gene. This receptor was obtained from a man aged 80 or over with acute or convalescent COVID-19. The rearrangement links TRBV25-1 to TRBJ2-5; 10 bases are a match to TRBD2. The sequenced material came from peripheral blood. CDR3 in DNA: TGTGCCAGCGGCCGAGCGGGAGGGCCAGGGGAGACCCAGTACTTC. Translation: CASGRAGGPGETQYF.